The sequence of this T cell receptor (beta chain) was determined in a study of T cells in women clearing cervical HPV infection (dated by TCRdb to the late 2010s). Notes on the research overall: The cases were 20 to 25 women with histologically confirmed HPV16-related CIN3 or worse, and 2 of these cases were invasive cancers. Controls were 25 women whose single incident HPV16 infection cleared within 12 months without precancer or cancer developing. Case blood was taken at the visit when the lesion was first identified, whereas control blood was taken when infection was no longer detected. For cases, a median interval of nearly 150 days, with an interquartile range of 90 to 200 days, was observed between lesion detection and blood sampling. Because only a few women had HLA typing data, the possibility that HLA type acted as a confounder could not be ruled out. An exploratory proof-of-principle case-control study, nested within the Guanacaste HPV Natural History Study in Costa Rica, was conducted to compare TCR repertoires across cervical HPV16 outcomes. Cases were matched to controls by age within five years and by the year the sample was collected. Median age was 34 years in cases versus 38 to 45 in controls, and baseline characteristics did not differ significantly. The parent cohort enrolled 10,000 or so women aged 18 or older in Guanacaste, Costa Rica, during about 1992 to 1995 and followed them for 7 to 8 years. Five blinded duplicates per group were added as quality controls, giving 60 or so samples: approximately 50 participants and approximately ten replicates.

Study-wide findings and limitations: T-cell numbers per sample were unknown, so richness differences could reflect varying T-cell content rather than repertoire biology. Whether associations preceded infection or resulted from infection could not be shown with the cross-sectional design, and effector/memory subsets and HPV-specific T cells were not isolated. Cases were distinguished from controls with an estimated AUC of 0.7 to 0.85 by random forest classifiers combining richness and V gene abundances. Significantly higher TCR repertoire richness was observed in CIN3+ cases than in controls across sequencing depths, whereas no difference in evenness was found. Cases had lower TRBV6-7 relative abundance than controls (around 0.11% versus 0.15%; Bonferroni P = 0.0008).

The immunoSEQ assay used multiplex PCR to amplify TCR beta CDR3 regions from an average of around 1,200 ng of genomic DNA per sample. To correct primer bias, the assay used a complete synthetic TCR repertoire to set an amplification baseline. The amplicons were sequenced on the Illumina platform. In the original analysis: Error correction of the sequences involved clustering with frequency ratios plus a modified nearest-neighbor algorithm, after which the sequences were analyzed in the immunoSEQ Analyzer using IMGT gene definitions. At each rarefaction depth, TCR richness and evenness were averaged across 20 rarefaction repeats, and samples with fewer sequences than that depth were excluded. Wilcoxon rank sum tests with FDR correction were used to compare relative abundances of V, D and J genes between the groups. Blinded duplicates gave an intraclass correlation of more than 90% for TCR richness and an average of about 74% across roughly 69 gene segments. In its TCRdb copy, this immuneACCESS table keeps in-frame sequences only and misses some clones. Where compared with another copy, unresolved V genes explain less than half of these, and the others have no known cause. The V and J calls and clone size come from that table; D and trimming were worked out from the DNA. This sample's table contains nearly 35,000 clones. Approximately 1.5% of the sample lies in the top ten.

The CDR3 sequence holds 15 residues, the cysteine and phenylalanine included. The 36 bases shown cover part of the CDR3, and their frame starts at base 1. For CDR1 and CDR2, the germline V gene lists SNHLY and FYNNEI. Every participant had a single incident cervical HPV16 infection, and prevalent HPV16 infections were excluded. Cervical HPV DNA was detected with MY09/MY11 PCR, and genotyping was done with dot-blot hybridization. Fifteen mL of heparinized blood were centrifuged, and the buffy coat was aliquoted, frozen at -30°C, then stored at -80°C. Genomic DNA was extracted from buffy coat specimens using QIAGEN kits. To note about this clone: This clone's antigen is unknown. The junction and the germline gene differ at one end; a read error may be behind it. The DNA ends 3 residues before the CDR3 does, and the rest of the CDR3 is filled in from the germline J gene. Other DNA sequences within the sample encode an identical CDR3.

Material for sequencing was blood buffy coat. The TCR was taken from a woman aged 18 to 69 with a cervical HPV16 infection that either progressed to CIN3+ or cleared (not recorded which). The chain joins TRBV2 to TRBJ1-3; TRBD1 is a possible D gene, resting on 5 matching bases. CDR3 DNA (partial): TGTGCCAGCAGCCCCGACAGTTCGCCTGGAAACACG. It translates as CASSPDSSPGNT. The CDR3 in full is CASSPDSSPGNTIYF.